This T cell receptor (beta chain) was documented in a study of blood T cell repertoires in COVID-19. Regarding this clone: A junction boundary mismatches the germline segment, possibly from a read error.

Germline V lookup: CDR1 SEHNR, CDR2 FQNEAQ (reference sequence). This CDR3 contains 14 residues. Produced via immunoSEQ multiplex PCR; TCRdb's table is partial and in-frame only. The table lists fewer than 200,000 clones, 80% of them singletons. The V and J genes are TRBV7-9 and TRBJ1-1; 11 bases fit TRBD1. The origin of this receptor is a man aged 60 to 69 with acute or convalescent COVID-19. Specimen: peripheral blood. The CDR3 DNA sequence: TGTGCCAGCCGGACAGGGGGCGCGAGGCCTGAGGCTTTCTTT. It encodes CASRTGGARPEAFF.